Shown below are 7 T cell receptor beta chains from a single sample sequenced in a study of cytomegalovirus exposure and HLA in healthy donors. In the PCR, 60 Vbeta and 13 Jbeta primers were used. Measured with immunoSEQ multiplex PCR; TCRdb has only the in-frame clones, and not every one. Of over 100,000 clones in the sample, 55% to 65% were seen once. The specimen was PBMCs. These receptors all stem from a woman aged 25-40 years in good health and CMV-seronegative.

This chain links TRBV18 with TRBJ2-1; TRBD2 agrees at 10 bases. The CDR3 length is 16 residues. Germline CDR1 reads KGHSH; CDR2 reads LQKENI. The V and J ends lost 2 bases and 7 bases, in that order; junction bases with no gene match: 8. The CDR3 DNA reads as TGTGCCAGCTCACCATCTAGCGGGAGAATGAGGAATGAGCAGTTCTTC. Protein product: CASSPSSGRMRNEQFF.

This clone was seen only a few times. V usage is TRBV25-1 and J usage is TRBJ1-1, with a weak D call TRBD1 (5 bases). CDR3 length: 14 amino acids. Germline loops: CDR1 MGHDK, CDR2 SYGVNS. With 3 bases removed from V and 4 bases from J, the gap between germline ends came to 12 bases. CDR3 amino acids: CASSESRVGTEAFF. The CDR3 DNA reads TGTGCCAGCAGTGAGTCCAGGGTTGGCACTGAAGCTTTCTTT.

The rearrangement uses TRBV5-5 and TRBJ1-1; the D gene is possibly TRBD1 (5 bases). The germline gives CDR1 SGHKS, CDR2 YYEKEE (reference sequence). This CDR3 spans 14 amino acids. Trimming took 2 bases from V and 4 from J, leaving 12 bases between them. The CDR3 region has the DNA TGTGCCAGCAGCTTTGGGACGGGGGGCACTGAAGCTTTCTTT. Translated, it gives CASSFGTGGTEAFF.

The V and J genes are TRBV4-1 and TRBJ2-7, with 7 bases lining up with TRBD1. The V and J ends lost 1 base and 5 bases, in that order; junction bases with no gene match: 5. Germline values: CDR1 MGHRA, CDR2 YSYEKL. The CDR3 covers 14 residues. CDR3 bases: TGCGCCAGCAGCCAAGTAGGACAGGCCCACGAGCAGTACTTC. It is translated as CASSQVGQAHEQYF.

The rearrangement joins TRBV4-2 to TRBJ1-2, with 8 bases aligning to TRBD1. The CDR3 has 14 residues. V was clipped by 4 bases and J by 3 bases; unmatched bases: 4. The germline gives CDR1 LGHNA, CDR2 YNFKEQ. CDR3 loop: CASSPGTGYYGYTF. The CDR3 nucleotides read TGTGCCAGCAGCCCCGGGACAGGATACTATGGCTACACCTTC.

The table lists this clone with a count of one. The chain is built from TRBV14 and TRBJ1-1; no reliable D call. The V and J ends lost 4 bases and 2 bases respectively, with 17 bases between them. Germline CDR1 reads SGHDN; CDR2 reads FVKESK. This CDR3 region has 16 residues. CDR3 coding DNA: TGTGCCAGCAGCCCAATCGGCGCGGTTTCCAACACTGAAGCTTTCTTT. It is translated as CASSPIGAVSNTEAFF.

J is TRBJ2-5 and V is TRBV5-8; 8 nucleotides match TRBD2. Germline V gene data show CDR1 as SGHTS and CDR2 as YDEGEE. Trimming took 4 bases from V and 2 from J; bases not matched to a gene: 7. This CDR3 region has 15 residues. CDR3 sequence (DNA): TGTGCCAGCAGCGAAGAACTAGCGGTGCAAGAGACCCAGTACTTC. This sequence encodes CASSEELAVQETQYF.